The next 30 T cell receptor beta chains were all read from a single sample in a study of early T cells in non-severe SARS-CoV-2 infection. A single record per CDR3 protein comes from TCRdb applying MiXCR to the 5' RACE reads. The table records tens of thousands of distinct CDR3 sequences, roughly 5.4% of them present only once. Sequencing was performed on whole blood. Receptors were obtained from an adult who was a healthcare worker with PCR-confirmed SARS-CoV-2 infection or an uninfected control (not recorded which).

This clonotype came up many times. The V and J genes are TRBV7-7 and TRBJ2-1; D remains unclear. The CDR3 contains 15 residues. V lost 4 bases and J 5 bases, leaving 15 bases between the germline ends. Per the germline V gene, CDR1 is SSHAT and CDR2 is FNYEAQ (reference sequence). CDR3 sequence (DNA): TGTGCCAGCAGCTCCGACGGCGGAGCAAACAATGAGCAGTTCTTC. It codes for CASSSDGGANNEQFF. The whole variable domain, remainder taken from reference TRBV7-7 and TRBJ2-1, is GAGVSQSPRYKVTKRGQDVTLRCDPISSHATLYWYQQALGQGPEFLTYFNYEAQPDKSGLPSDRFSAERPEGSISTLTIQRTEQRDSAMYRCASSSDGGANNEQFFGPGTRLTVL.

This clonotype is medium-sized within its sample. V is TRBV7-6 and J is TRBJ2-7; the D call may be TRBD1 or TRBD2 (5 bases each). The V gene's germline CDR1 is SGHVS and CDR2 FNYEAQ. Trimming pared 1 base from V and 5 bases from J, leaving 6 bases between. This CDR3 contains 12 residues. CDR3 sequence reads: CASSLGDDEQYF. The CDR3 region has the DNA TGTGCCAGCAGCTTAGGGGACGACGAGCAGTACTTC.

The chain carries TRBV11-1 and TRBJ2-7; 9 nucleotides align to TRBD1. This CDR3 is built from 15 residues. The trim removed 6 bases at V and 2 bases at J, leaving 8 bases unmatched. CDR1 is SGHAT and CDR2 is FQDESV in the germline V gene (reference sequence). The CDR3 region is CASRARTGAPYEQYF. In nucleotides, the CDR3 is TGTGCCAGCAGAGCAAGGACAGGGGCCCCCTACGAGCAGTACTTC.

The rearrangement links TRBV18 to TRBJ2-2; possibly TRBD1 for D (5 bases). Germline CDR1 and CDR2: KGHSH and LQKENI. Trimming took off 6 bases at V and 1 base at J, with 6 bases between the two ends. The CDR3 extends over 13 amino acids. CDR3 in amino acids: CASSQGNTGELFF. CDR3 DNA sequence: TGTGCCAGCTCTCAGGGGAACACCGGGGAGCTGTTTTTT. Filled out from reference TRBV18 and TRBJ2-2, the complete variable domain reads NAGVMQNPRHLVRRRGQEARLRCSPMKGHSHVYWYRQLPEEGLKFMVYLQKENIIDESGMPKERFSAEFPKEGPSILRIQQVVRGDSAAYFCASSQGNTGELFFGEGSRLTVL.

This clonotype was detected only once. The rearrangement links TRBV18 to TRBJ2-7; 11 bases agree with TRBD2. The CDR3 extends over 14 amino acids. Germline values: CDR1 KGHSH, CDR2 LQKENI. V lost 6 bases to trimming and J lost 2 bases; unmatched junction nucleotides: 3. The CDR3 bases are TGTGCCAGCTCGGGGACTAGCGGAACCTACGAGCAGTACTTC. Its translation is CASSGTSGTYEQYF.

Ten or more counts support this clonotype. V usage is TRBV7-9 and J usage is TRBJ2-3; D is perhaps TRBD1 or TRBD2 (5 bases each). CDR3 size: 13 residues. CDR1 and CDR2 (germline): SEHNR, FQNEAQ (reference sequence). Trimming pared 5 bases from V and 5 bases from J, leaving 11 bases between. DNA for the CDR3: TGTGCCAGCAGCGTGGGGACGGGAGATACGCAGTATTTT. Translating gives CASSVGTGDTQYF.

Ten or more counts support this clonotype. The chain is built from TRBV6-4 and TRBJ2-1; tentatively, D is TRBD1 (6 bases). CDR3 size: 17 residues. V shed 0 bases and J shed 4 bases, with 16 bases lying between them. Germline CDR1 and CDR2: MRHNA and SNTAGT. Here the CDR3 DNA reads TGTGCCAGCAGTGACTCGCCCGGGACACCCAATTACAATGAGCAGTTCTTC. Translating gives CASSDSPGTPNYNEQFF.

In this sample, this clonotype turned up many times. This CDR3 reads CSVKGQFPGYTF. CDR3 DNA sequence: TGCAGCGTCAAAGGACAGTTTCCGGGCTACACCTTC. This chain uses TRBV29-1 with TRBJ1-2, with a weak D call TRBD1 (6 bases). CDR1 is SQVTM and CDR2 is ANQGSEA in the germline V gene. The CDR3 covers 12 residues. V was clipped by 6 bases and J by 8 bases, with 16 bases between them.

Many counts were recorded for this clonotype. The chain has TRBV20-1 and TRBJ2-1, with D perhaps matching TRBD2 (5 bases). The CDR3 contains 16 residues. Trimming stripped 1 base from V and 5 bases from J, with 18 bases between. Germline-derived CDR1 and CDR2 are DFQATT and SNEGSKA (reference sequence). The CDR3 protein is CSARGNGLSTDNEQFF. CDR3 DNA: TGCAGTGCTAGAGGTAACGGACTGTCCACAGACAATGAGCAGTTCTTC.

This chain joins TRBV11-2 and TRBJ2-2; a weak D match, TRBD2 (5 bases). CDR3 length equals 15 residues. The V gene's germline CDR1 is SGHAT and CDR2 FQNNGV. Trimming stripped 5 bases from V and 2 bases from J, with 12 bases between. The CDR3 reads CASSGSGLNTGELFF. CDR3 bases: TGTGCCAGCAGCGGATCAGGACTTAACACCGGGGAGCTGTTTTTT.

V and J are TRBV7-2 and TRBJ2-6; 9 bases map to TRBD1. V gave up 4 bases and J gave up 2 bases; unmatched junction bases: 6. CDR3 length: 17 amino acids. Germline V gene sequence: CDR1 SGHTA, CDR2 FQGNSA. As DNA, the CDR3 is TGTGCCAGCAGCTCACAGGGGGCAGTAGCTGGGGCCAACGTCCTGACTTTC. This gives the protein CASSSQGAVAGANVLTF.

This clonotype came up many times. V gene TRBV18 combines with J gene TRBJ1-1; no firm D call. V gave up 3 bases and J gave up 0 bases, with 8 bases separating them. Germline V gene lookup returns CDR1 KGHSH and CDR2 LQKENI. The CDR3 spans 14 residues. CDR3 in amino acids: CASSPDTVNTEAFF. CDR3 nucleotides: TGTGCCAGCTCACCGGATACAGTGAACACTGAAGCTTTCTTT. The full variable domain, in which reference TRBV18 and TRBJ1-1 provide the parts outside the CDR3, is NAGVMQNPRHLVRRRGQEARLRCSPMKGHSHVYWYRQLPEEGLKFMVYLQKENIIDESGMPKERFSAEFPKEGPSILRIQQVVRGDSAAYFCASSPDTVNTEAFFGQGTRLTVV.

This clonotype was counted ten times or more. This chain connects TRBV9 to TRBJ1-2, with D possibly being TRBD1 (6 bases). V gave up 3 bases and J gave up 4 bases, with 7 bases separating them. Germline V lookup: CDR1 SGDLS, CDR2 YYNGEE. CDR3 size: 12 residues. For the CDR3, the DNA is TGTGCCAGCAGCGCGGACAGCTATGGCTACACCTTC. Its translation is CASSADSYGYTF.

The rearrangement joins TRBV27 to TRBJ2-1, with 7 bases aligning to TRBD1. CDR1 is MNHEY and CDR2 is SMNVEV in the germline V gene (reference sequence). V lost 10 bases, J lost 4 bases, and 10 bases stayed unmatched. This CDR3 comprises 14 residues. The CDR3 region is CATIPPTGYNEQFF. The CDR3 DNA reads TGTGCCACCATCCCTCCGACAGGGTACAATGAGCAGTTCTTC.

The chain combines TRBV6-1 with TRBJ2-7; a possible D gene is TRBD1 (6 bases). The CDR3 has 14 residues. CDR1 MNHNS and CDR2 SASEGT come from the germline V gene. V lost 7 bases, J lost 3 bases, and 16 bases lay in between. The CDR3, as DNA: TGTGCCAGCAATGCCATGAGGGGGAACTACGAGCAGTACTTC. Residues: CASNAMRGNYEQYF.

The chain employs TRBV6-2 or TRBV6-3 and TRBJ2-7; TRBD1 matches 7 bases. The CDR3 consists of 16 residues. Per the germline V gene, CDR1 is MNHEY and CDR2 is SVGEGT. J lost 4 bases, V lost 1 base, and 10 bases had no gene match. The CDR3 DNA follows: TGTGCCAGCAGTTACTTAGCCGGGACAGCCACTTACGAGCAGTACTTC. This gives the protein CASSYLAGTATYEQYF.

This clonotype was seen many times. The genes are TRBV2 and TRBJ2-1, with D possibly TRBD2 on 5 matching bases. The CDR3 extends over 15 amino acids. Trimming shortened V by 4 bases and J by 3 bases, and 13 bases separated the two germline ends. Germline lookup yields CDR1 SNHLY and CDR2 FYNNEI. The CDR3 loop is CASSVSLGFYNEQFF. For the CDR3, the DNA is TGTGCCAGCAGTGTCTCACTAGGCTTCTACAATGAGCAGTTCTTC.

This clonotype was observed a few times. The gene calls are TRBV7-3 and TRBJ2-1; D gene ambiguous. Trimming stripped 5 bases from V and 5 bases from J, with 10 bases between. The CDR3 covers 13 residues. Germline values: CDR1 SGHTA, CDR2 FQGTGA. DNA of the CDR3: TGTGCCAGCAGCCCACAGACCAACAATGAGCAGTTCTTC. Amino acid sequence: CASSPQTNNEQFF.

The chain recombines TRBV19 with TRBJ1-4; D call uncertain. The V gene's germline CDR1 is LNHDA and CDR2 SQIVND (reference sequence). V lost 3 bases, J lost 0 bases, and 8 bases lay in between. The CDR3 length is 15 residues. The CDR3 loop reads CASSIQQSTNEKLFF. The CDR3 DNA reads as TGTGCCAGTAGTATTCAACAGTCAACTAATGAAAAACTGTTTTTT.

The chain uses TRBV28 and TRBJ2-1; D is ambiguous. From germline, CDR1 is MDHEN and CDR2 SYDVKM. CDR3 length: 11 residues. V was clipped by 2 bases and J by 8 bases, with 4 bases between them. The CDR3 protein is CASSLIYEQFF. The CDR3 DNA follows: TGTGCCAGCAGTTTAATCTATGAGCAGTTCTTC.

This clonotype was found many times. This chain connects TRBV28 to TRBJ1-1; 10 nucleotides align to TRBD1. The junction had 7 bases not matched to a gene; V was cut back by 3 bases and J by 0 bases. Germline-derived CDR1 and CDR2 are MDHEN and SYDVKM. This CDR3 comprises 17 residues. Here the CDR3 reads CASSFRDRGRMNTEAFF. CDR3 bases: TGTGCCAGCAGTTTTAGGGACAGGGGACGCATGAACACTGAAGCTTTCTTT.

The rearrangement uses TRBV7-9 and TRBJ2-1; TRBD2 matches 8 bases. Germline assignment: CDR1 SEHNR and CDR2 FQNEAQ (reference sequence). The CDR3 totals 14 residues. J was trimmed by 3 bases and V by 9 bases; bases with no gene match: 7. The CDR3 reads CASTKGLDYNEQFF. The CDR3 DNA follows: TGTGCCAGTACTAAGGGACTAGACTACAATGAGCAGTTCTTC.

This sequence joins TRBV19 and TRBJ2-7, with 9 bases matching TRBD1. This CDR3 comprises 16 residues. The ends lost 3 bases at V and 0 bases at J; junction bases unmatched: 6. CDR1 LNHDA and CDR2 SQIVND come from the germline V gene (reference sequence). CDR3 in DNA: TGTGCCAGTAGTATTACAGGGGGCAAAAGCTCCTACGAGCAGTACTTC. It is translated as CASSITGGKSSYEQYF.

Ten or more counts support this clonotype. This rearrangement joins TRBV27 to TRBJ2-4; D is uncertain. Trimming left V 10 bases short and J 0 bases short, with 10 bases between. This CDR3 region has 13 residues. Germline values: CDR1 MNHEY, CDR2 SMNVEV (reference sequence). Here the CDR3 reads CATKDIAKNIQYF. DNA of the CDR3: TGTGCCACCAAGGATATAGCCAAAAACATTCAGTACTTC.

In its sample, this clonotype was seen a few times. The chain recombines TRBV11-2 with TRBJ2-3; tentative D call: TRBD2 (5 bases). Trimming pared 1 base from V and 0 bases from J, leaving 8 bases between. From germline, CDR1 is SGHAT and CDR2 FQNNGV. This CDR3 region has 15 residues. The CDR3 coding sequence is TGTGCCAGCAGCTTAGGTCGGAGGAGCACAGATACGCAGTATTTT. Encoded protein: CASSLGRRSTDTQYF.

This clonotype occurred a few times. The chain joins TRBV10-2 to TRBJ1-5, with D tentatively TRBD1 (6 bases). Germline V lookup: CDR1 WSHSY, CDR2 SAAADI. CDR3 length equals 12 residues. V was trimmed by 10 bases and J by 4 bases, leaving 11 bases between them. The CDR3 loop is CATRGLNQPQHF. CDR3 nucleotide sequence: TGCGCCACCCGGGGGCTGAATCAGCCCCAGCATTTT.

At least ten counts were recorded for this clonotype. The chain has TRBV6-2 or TRBV6-3 and TRBJ2-1; 10 bases map to TRBD2. Germline V gene lookup returns CDR1 MNHEY and CDR2 SVGEGT. This CDR3 has 15 residues. Trimming took 0 bases from V and 14 from J; bases not matched to a gene: 10. CDR3 in DNA: TGTGCCAGCAGTTACTCGAGGGCTAGCGGGAGATGGGAGTTCTTC. It yields the protein CASSYSRASGRWEFF.

At least ten counts were recorded for this clonotype. The J gene is TRBJ2-3, the V gene TRBV4-3, with 10 bases identical to TRBD2. The length of the CDR3 is 17 residues. Germline V gene lookup returns CDR1 LGHNA and CDR2 YSLEER. Losses at the gene ends were 0 bases for V and 3 bases for J; bases not matched to a gene: 6. For the CDR3, the DNA is TGCGCCAGCAGCCAAGATGCTGCTAGCGGGAGAACAGATACGCAGTATTTT. Translation gives CASSQDAASGRTDTQYF.

The sample holds a few counts of this clonotype. The genes are TRBV12-3 or TRBV12-4 and TRBJ2-2; the D is unclear. The V end was cut by 8 bases, the J end by 1 base, with 14 bases between. The CDR3 length is 15 residues. The CDR3 loop reads CASVSGPKNTGELFF. CDR3 DNA: TGTGCCAGCGTATCCGGGCCCAAGAACACCGGGGAGCTGTTTTTT.

This chain joins TRBV6-2 or TRBV6-3 and TRBJ1-1; no reliable D call. This CDR3 comprises 18 residues. V lost 5 bases and J 1 base, leaving 23 bases between the germline ends. In germline, CDR1 is MNHEY, CDR2 SVGEGT. The CDR3 here is CASSPSSSSEAENTEAFF. CDR3 DNA sequence: TGTGCCAGCAGTCCCTCATCCTCCTCCGAAGCTGAGAACACTGAAGCTTTCTTT.